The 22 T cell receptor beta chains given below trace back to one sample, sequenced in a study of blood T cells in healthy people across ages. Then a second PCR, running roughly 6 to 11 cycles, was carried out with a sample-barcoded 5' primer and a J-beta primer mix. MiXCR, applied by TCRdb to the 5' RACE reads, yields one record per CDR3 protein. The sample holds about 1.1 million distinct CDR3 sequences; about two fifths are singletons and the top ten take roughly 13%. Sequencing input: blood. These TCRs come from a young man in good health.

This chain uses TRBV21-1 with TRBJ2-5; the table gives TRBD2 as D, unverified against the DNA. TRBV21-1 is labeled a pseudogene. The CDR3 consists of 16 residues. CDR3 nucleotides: TGTGCCAGCAGCAAGGGAGCGGGACCCCCGTGCGATGAGCAGTACTTC. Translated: CASSKGAGPPCDEQYF.

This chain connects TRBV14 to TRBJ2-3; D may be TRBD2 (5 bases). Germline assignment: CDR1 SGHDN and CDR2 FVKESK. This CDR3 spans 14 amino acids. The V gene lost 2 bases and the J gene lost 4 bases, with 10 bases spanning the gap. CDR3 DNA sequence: TGTGCCAGCAGCCAACCGGGATTGGCAGATACGCAGTATTTT. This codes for CASSQPGLADTQYF.

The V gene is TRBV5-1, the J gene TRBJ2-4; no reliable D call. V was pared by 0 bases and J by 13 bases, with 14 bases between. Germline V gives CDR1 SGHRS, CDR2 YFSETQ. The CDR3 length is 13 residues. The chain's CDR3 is CASSLDRSYGQYF. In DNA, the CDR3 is TGCGCCAGCAGCTTGGACAGATCCTACGGGCAGTACTTC.

This chain's CDR3 is CASSPTSGHFKEKLFF. The CDR3 coding sequence is TGTGCCAGCAGCCCAACCTCGGGGCACTTTAAAGAAAAACTGTTTTTT. The genes are TRBV4-2 and TRBJ1-4; TRBD1 is a possible D gene (5 bases). The CDR3 spans 16 residues. The ends were cut back, 4 bases at V and 8 bases at J, with 20 bases in the middle. The germline V gene encodes CDR1 LGHNA and CDR2 YNFKEQ.

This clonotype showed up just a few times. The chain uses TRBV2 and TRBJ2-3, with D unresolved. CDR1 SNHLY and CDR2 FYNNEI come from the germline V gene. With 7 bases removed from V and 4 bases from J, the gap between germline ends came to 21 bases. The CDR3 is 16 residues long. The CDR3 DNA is TGTGCCAGCACCACAAACGGGTTTTCAAGGTCAGATACGCAGTATTTT. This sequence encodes CASTTNGFSRSDTQYF.

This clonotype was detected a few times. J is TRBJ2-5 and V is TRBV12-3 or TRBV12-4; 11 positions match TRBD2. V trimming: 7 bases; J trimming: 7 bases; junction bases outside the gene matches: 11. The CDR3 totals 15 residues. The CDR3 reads CASKNSGGATGTQYF. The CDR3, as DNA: TGTGCCAGCAAAAATAGCGGGGGGGCCACTGGGACCCAGTACTTC.

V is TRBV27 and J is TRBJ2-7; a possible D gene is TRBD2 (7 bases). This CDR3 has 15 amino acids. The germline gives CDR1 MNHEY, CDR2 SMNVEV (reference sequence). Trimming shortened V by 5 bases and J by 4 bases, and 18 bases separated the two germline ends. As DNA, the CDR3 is TGTGCCAGCAGTCTAGGACTAGTTGGACAGTACGAGCAGTACTTC. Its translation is CASSLGLVGQYEQYF.

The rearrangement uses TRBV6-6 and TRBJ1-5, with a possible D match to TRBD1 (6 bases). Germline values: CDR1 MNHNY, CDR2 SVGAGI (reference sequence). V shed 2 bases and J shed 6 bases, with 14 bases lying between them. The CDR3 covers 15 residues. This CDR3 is CASSYDRTLGQPQHF. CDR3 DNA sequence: TGTGCCAGCAGTTACGACAGGACGTTAGGTCAGCCCCAGCATTTT.

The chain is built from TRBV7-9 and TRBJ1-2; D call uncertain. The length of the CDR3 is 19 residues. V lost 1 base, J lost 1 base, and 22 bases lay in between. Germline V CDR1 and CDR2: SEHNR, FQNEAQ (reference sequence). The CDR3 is CASSLGSLLLSSDNYGYTF. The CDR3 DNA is TGTGCCAGCAGCTTAGGGTCCCTACTACTCTCCAGCGATAACTATGGCTACACCTTC.

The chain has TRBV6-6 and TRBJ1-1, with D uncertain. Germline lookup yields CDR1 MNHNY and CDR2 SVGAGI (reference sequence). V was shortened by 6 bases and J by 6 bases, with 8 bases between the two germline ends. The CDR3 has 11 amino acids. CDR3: CASSAISEAFF. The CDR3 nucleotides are TGTGCCAGCAGCGCGATTTCTGAAGCTTTCTTT.

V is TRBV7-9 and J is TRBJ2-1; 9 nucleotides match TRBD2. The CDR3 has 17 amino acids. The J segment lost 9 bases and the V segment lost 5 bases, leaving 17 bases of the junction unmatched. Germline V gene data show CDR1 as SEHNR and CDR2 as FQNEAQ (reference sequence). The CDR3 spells CASSPRQRGAFTTEQFF. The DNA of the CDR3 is TGTGCCAGCAGCCCACGACAGCGGGGGGCCTTTACAACTGAGCAGTTCTTC. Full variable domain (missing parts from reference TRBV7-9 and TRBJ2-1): DTGVSQNPRHKITKRGQNVTFRCDPISEHNRLYWYRQTLGQGPEFLTYFQNEAQLEKSRLLSDRFSAERPKGSFSTLEIQRTEQGDSAMYLCASSPRQRGAFTTEQFFGPGTRLTVL.

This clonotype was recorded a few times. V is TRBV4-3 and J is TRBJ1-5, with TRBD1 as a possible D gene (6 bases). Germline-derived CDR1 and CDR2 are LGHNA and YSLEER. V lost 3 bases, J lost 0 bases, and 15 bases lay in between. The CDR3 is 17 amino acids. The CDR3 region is CASSQAATGYSNQPQHF. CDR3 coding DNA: TGCGCCAGCAGCCAGGCCGCGACAGGTTATAGCAATCAGCCCCAGCATTTT.

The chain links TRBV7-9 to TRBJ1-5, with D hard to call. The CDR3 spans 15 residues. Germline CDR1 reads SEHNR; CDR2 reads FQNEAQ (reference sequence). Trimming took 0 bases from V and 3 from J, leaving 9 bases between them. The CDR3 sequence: CASSLASGDNQPQHF. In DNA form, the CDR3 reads TGTGCCAGCAGCTTAGCGTCAGGAGACAATCAGCCCCAGCATTTT. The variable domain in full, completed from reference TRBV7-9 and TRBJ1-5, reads DTGVSQNPRHKITKRGQNVTFRCDPISEHNRLYWYRQTLGQGPEFLTYFQNEAQLEKSRLLSDRFSAERPKGSFSTLEIQRTEQGDSAMYLCASSLASGDNQPQHFGDGTRLSIL.

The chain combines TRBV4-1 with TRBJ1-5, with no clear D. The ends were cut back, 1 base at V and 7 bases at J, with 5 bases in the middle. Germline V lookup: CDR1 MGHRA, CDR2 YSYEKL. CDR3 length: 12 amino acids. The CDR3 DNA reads TGCGCCAGCAGCCAAGGGGTACAGCCCCAGCATTTT. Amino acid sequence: CASSQGVQPQHF.

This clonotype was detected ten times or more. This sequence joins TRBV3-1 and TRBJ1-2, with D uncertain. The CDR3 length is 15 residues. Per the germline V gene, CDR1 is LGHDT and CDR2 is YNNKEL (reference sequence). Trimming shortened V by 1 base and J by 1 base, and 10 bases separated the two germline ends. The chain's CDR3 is CASSQVGTVNYGYTF. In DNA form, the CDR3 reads TGTGCCAGCAGCCAAGTCGGAACGGTTAACTATGGCTACACCTTC.

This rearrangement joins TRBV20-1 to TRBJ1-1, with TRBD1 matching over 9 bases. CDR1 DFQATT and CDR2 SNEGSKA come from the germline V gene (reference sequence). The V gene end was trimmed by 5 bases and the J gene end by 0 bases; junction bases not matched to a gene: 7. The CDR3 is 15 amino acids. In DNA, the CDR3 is TGCAGTGCTCCGGACAGGGGCTACATGAACACTGAAGCTTTCTTT. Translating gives CSAPDRGYMNTEAFF.

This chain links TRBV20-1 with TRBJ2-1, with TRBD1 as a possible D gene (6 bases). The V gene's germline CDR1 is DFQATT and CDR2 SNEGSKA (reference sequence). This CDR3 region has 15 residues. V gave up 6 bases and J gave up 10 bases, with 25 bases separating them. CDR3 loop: CSAPEVGRGLIEQFF. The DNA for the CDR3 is TGCAGTGCCCCCGAAGTGGGCAGGGGCCTTATAGAGCAGTTCTTC.

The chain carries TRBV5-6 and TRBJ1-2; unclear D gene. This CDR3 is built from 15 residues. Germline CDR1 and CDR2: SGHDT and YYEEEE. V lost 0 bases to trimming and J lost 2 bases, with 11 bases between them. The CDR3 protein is CASSLVGRYNYGYTF. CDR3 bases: TGTGCCAGCAGCTTGGTCGGCAGATACAACTATGGCTACACCTTC.

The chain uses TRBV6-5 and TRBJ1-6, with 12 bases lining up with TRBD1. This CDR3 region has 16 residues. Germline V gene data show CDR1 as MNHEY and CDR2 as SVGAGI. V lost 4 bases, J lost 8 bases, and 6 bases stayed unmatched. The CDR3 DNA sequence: TGTGCCAGCAGTTGGACGGGACAGGGGGCTTATTCACCCCTCCACTTT. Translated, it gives CASSWTGQGAYSPLHF.

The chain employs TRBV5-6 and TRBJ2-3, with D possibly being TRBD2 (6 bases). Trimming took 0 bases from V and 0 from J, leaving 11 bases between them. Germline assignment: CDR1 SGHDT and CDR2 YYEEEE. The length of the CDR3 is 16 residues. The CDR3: CASSLDGTGSTDTQYF. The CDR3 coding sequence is TGTGCCAGCAGCTTGGATGGGACTGGGAGCACAGATACGCAGTATTTT.

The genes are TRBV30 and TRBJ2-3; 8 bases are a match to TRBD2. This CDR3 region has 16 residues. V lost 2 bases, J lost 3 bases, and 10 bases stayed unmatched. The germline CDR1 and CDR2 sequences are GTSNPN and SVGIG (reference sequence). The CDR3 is CAWSLQTSGWTDTQYF. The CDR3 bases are TGTGCCTGGAGTCTCCAAACTAGCGGTTGGACAGATACGCAGTATTTT.

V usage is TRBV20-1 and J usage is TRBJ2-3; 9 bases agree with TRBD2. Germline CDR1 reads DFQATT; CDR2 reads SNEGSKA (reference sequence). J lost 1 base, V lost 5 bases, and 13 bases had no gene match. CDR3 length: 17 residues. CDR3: CSAETRGGAHGTDTQYF. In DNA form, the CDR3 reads TGCAGTGCTGAAACCCGCGGGGGGGCACATGGCACAGATACGCAGTATTTT.